The next 27 T cell receptor beta chains were all read from a single sample in a study of blood T cell repertoires in COVID-19. Produced via immunoSEQ multiplex PCR; TCRdb's table is partial and in-frame only. The repertoire holds under 30,000 clones, with 87% as singletons. Sequencing was done on a sample of peripheral blood. These receptors were obtained from a man between 45 and 60 years old with active COVID-19.

The chain combines TRBV5-1 with TRBJ2-3, with D perhaps matching TRBD2 (6 bases). This CDR3 is built from 12 residues. From germline, CDR1 is SGHRS and CDR2 YFSETQ. The V and J ends lost 3 bases and 6 bases respectively, with 8 bases between them. This CDR3 reads CASSSTRDTQYF. The CDR3 nucleotides read TGCGCCAGCAGCTCGACTAGGGATACGCAGTATTTT.

Relative to its sample, this clone is medium-sized. J is TRBJ1-5 and V is TRBV6-6; D perhaps matches TRBD1 (6 bases). The CDR3 covers 13 residues. The germline V gene has CDR1 MNHNY and CDR2 SVGAGI (reference sequence). The germline V and J ends were trimmed by 5 bases and 4 bases, with 9 bases remaining between them. The CDR3 bases are TGTGCCAGCAGTCGGACAGTTAATCAGCCCCAGCATTTT. Translation: CASSRTVNQPQHF.

This sequence joins TRBV7-9 and TRBJ1-2; 9 nucleotides align to TRBD1. This CDR3 region has 14 residues. V shed 5 bases, J shed 8 bases, and the junction held 9 bases outside the gene matches. Germline CDR1 SEHNR, CDR2 FQNEAQ (reference sequence). CDR3 residues: CASSQGTGLRGYTF. As DNA, the CDR3 is TGTGCCAGCAGCCAAGGGACAGGGCTCCGGGGCTACACCTTC.

The chain has TRBV7-2 and TRBJ2-5, with D tentatively TRBD1 (6 bases). Germline V lookup: CDR1 SGHTA, CDR2 FQGNSA. Trimming pared 1 base from V and 2 bases from J, leaving 11 bases between. The CDR3 is 15 residues long. DNA for the CDR3: TGTGCCAGCAGCTTAGGACAGGTGCTTCAAGAGACCCAGTACTTC. Encoded protein: CASSLGQVLQETQYF.

The chain has TRBV25-1 and TRBJ1-5, with a tentative D call TRBD1 (5 bases). The CDR3 runs to 14 residues. The V end was cut by 5 bases, the J end by 0 bases, with 8 bases between. Germline assignment: CDR1 MGHDK and CDR2 SYGVNS. Written as DNA, the CDR3 is TGTGCCAGCAGTAATACAGGTAGCAATCAGCCCCAGCATTTT. Protein: CASSNTGSNQPQHF.

This clone came up once. V usage is TRBV7-2 and J usage is TRBJ2-3, with D tentatively TRBD2 (7 bases). Germline CDR1 reads SGHTA; CDR2 reads FQGNSA. The CDR3 is 14 residues long. V lost 5 bases, J lost 5 bases, and 14 bases lay in between. CDR3 coding DNA: TGTGCCAGCAGCCGGCGGGGGCACAGAGATACGCAGTATTTT. Translating it yields CASSRRGHRDTQYF.

The chain couples TRBV18 to TRBJ1-2; 8 bases are shared with TRBD1. Germline V CDR1 and CDR2: KGHSH, LQKENI. V was pared by 3 bases and J by 3 bases, with 0 bases of the junction left unmatched. The CDR3 is made up of 13 amino acids. The CDR3, as DNA: TGTGCCAGCTCACCGACAGGGGACTATGGCTACACCTTC. Translated, it gives CASSPTGDYGYTF.

The rearrangement joins TRBV28 to TRBJ1-3; 8 bases map to TRBD1. Trimming at V came to 7 bases and at J to 0 bases, leaving 8 bases not matched to a gene. Germline V lookup: CDR1 MDHEN, CDR2 SYDVKM. The CDR3 loop spans 16 amino acids. CDR3: CASTRDRRPSGNTIYF. Written as DNA, the CDR3 is TGTGCCAGCACCCGGGACAGGAGACCCTCTGGAAACACCATATATTTT.

The V call is TRBV24-1, the J call TRBJ1-4; D not resolved. The CDR3 spans 12 residues. Germline CDR1 KGHDR, CDR2 SFDVKD. The CDR3 DNA is TGTGCGACCTGCCGGGCGGGTGAAAAACTGTTTTTT. This translates into CATCRAGEKLFF.

The chain is built from TRBV6-2 or TRBV6-3 and TRBJ2-4, with D unclear. The length of the CDR3 is 14 residues. The V end lost 5 bases, the J end lost 6 bases, and 14 bases lay between the germline ends. Looked up from germline, CDR1 is MNHEY and CDR2 is SVGEGT. The CDR3 DNA reads as TGTGCCAGCAGTACCCACAATAGGAGAAACATTCAGTACTTC. It encodes CASSTHNRRNIQYF.

In this sample, this clone turned up a few times. The chain links TRBV7-2 to TRBJ1-5, with 7 positions matching TRBD1. V shed 6 bases, J shed 3 bases, and the junction held 8 bases outside the gene matches. Germline CDR1 reads SGHTA; CDR2 reads FQGNSA. There are 15 residues in the CDR3. The CDR3: CASSKTGQYNQPQHF. CDR3 nucleotide sequence: TGTGCCAGCAGTAAAACGGGACAGTACAATCAGCCCCAGCATTTT.

J is TRBJ2-3 and V is TRBV5-1; D is possibly TRBD1 (6 bases). This CDR3 is 17 amino acids long. Germline CDR1 SGHRS, CDR2 YFSETQ. Trimming took off 0 bases at V and 0 bases at J, with 14 bases between the two ends. CDR3 in amino acids: CASSLAFAGGSTDTQYF. The CDR3 nucleotides are TGCGCCAGCAGCTTGGCGTTTGCTGGGGGCAGCACAGATACGCAGTATTTT.

This chain connects TRBV10-2 to TRBJ2-1; possible D gene TRBD1, 6 bases. With 8 bases removed from V and 5 bases from J, the gap between germline ends came to 16 bases. The germline gives CDR1 WSHSY, CDR2 SAAADI. This CDR3 contains 14 residues. Written as DNA, the CDR3 is TGCGCCAGCTCTCCGGACAGAAGTGACAATGAGCAGTTCTTC. The encoded protein is CASSPDRSDNEQFF.

The rearrangement joins TRBV9 to TRBJ2-3; 8 nucleotides agree with TRBD2. Germline lookup yields CDR1 SGDLS and CDR2 YYNGEE. The CDR3 runs 18 residues. With 3 bases clipped from V and 2 bases from J, the junction kept 14 bases outside the gene matches. The chain's CDR3 is CASSEEFSGAIPTDTQYF. The CDR3 DNA is TGTGCCAGCAGCGAAGAATTTAGCGGGGCGATACCCACAGATACGCAGTATTTT.

The chain combines TRBV10-3 with TRBJ1-2, with 8 bases identical to TRBD1. Germline CDR1 is ENHRY and CDR2 is SYGVKD. V dropped 2 bases and J dropped 3; count of bases not matched to a gene: 5. The CDR3 consists of 15 residues. In DNA, the CDR3 is TGTGCCATCAGTGAGCAGGCAGGGGGCTACTATGGCTACACCTTC. Amino acid sequence: CAISEQAGGYYGYTF.

This sequence joins TRBV18 and TRBJ2-3; D is uncertain. V dropped 5 bases and J dropped 10 bases, with 16 bases sitting between them. This CDR3 has 13 amino acids. The germline gives CDR1 KGHSH, CDR2 LQKENI. The CDR3 loop is CASSAGRNEPQYF. The CDR3 region has the DNA TGTGCCAGCTCAGCCGGTCGCAACGAACCGCAGTATTTT.

The V gene is TRBV2, the J gene TRBJ2-4, with D possibly TRBD1 on 5 matching bases. In germline, CDR1 is SNHLY, CDR2 FYNNEI. V was pared by 8 bases and J by 1 base, with 12 bases between. This CDR3 is 14 amino acids long. CDR3 DNA sequence: TGTGCCAGCCCGACAGCTGGGGCCAAAAACATTCAGTACTTC. Protein sequence: CASPTAGAKNIQYF. Full variable domain (missing parts from reference TRBV2 and TRBJ2-4): EPEVTQTPSHQVTQMGQEVILRCVPISNHLYFYWYRQILGQKVEFLVSFYNNEISEKSEIFDDQFSVERPDGSNFTLKIRSTKLEDSAMYFCASPTAGAKNIQYFGAGTRLSVL.

The gene calls are TRBV5-8 and TRBJ1-5; TRBD1 matches 7 bases. The CDR3 is 15 residues long. Germline V gene data show CDR1 as SGHTS and CDR2 as YDEGEE. The J segment lost 2 bases and the V segment lost 4 bases, leaving 6 bases of the junction unmatched. CDR3 sequence: CASSARQGGNQPQHF. The DNA of the CDR3 is TGTGCCAGCAGCGCCCGACAGGGTGGCAATCAGCCCCAGCATTTT.

The chain employs TRBV4-2 and TRBJ2-1; D may be TRBD2 (5 bases). Deletions cut 0 bases from V and 4 bases from J, with 13 bases between. Germline V gene lookup returns CDR1 LGHNA and CDR2 YNFKEQ. There are 16 residues in the CDR3. The CDR3 coding sequence is TGTGCCAGCAGCCAAGATGGGCGGGCCGTTTACAATGAGCAGTTCTTC. The encoded protein is CASSQDGRAVYNEQFF.

V and J are TRBV5-1 and TRBJ2-7; tentative D call: TRBD1 (5 bases). The CDR3 extends over 14 amino acids. The germline V gene has CDR1 SGHRS and CDR2 YFSETQ. V lost 4 bases, J lost 3 bases, and 14 bases lay in between. The DNA of the CDR3 is TGCGCCAGCAGCCCGGGCAGGGATCTCTACGAGCAGTACTTC. Amino acids: CASSPGRDLYEQYF.

A few counts support this clone. The chain combines TRBV2 with TRBJ1-5; 7 bases are a match to TRBD1. The CDR3 extends over 11 amino acids. The germline V gene encodes CDR1 SNHLY and CDR2 FYNNEI. V lost 6 bases to trimming and J lost 8 bases; unmatched junction nucleotides: 1. In DNA, the CDR3 is TGTGCCAGCAGCGACAGGGAGCCCCAGCATTTT. This gives the protein CASSDREPQHF.

The V call is TRBV19, the J call TRBJ2-1, with D possibly TRBD1 on 5 matching bases. Trimming took off 0 bases at V and 4 bases at J, with 28 bases between the two ends. CDR1 is LNHDA, CDR2 SQIVND, per germline (reference sequence). This CDR3 spans 21 amino acids. The CDR3 reads CASSIDEPTQPQGKVYNEQFF. The CDR3 DNA reads TGTGCCAGTAGTATAGATGAGCCAACCCAGCCCCAGGGTAAGGTATACAATGAGCAGTTCTTC. The full variable domain, in which reference TRBV19 and TRBJ2-1 provide the parts outside the CDR3, is DGGITQSPKYLFRKEGQNVTLSCEQNLNHDAMYWYRQDPGQGLRLIYYSQIVNDFQKGDIAEGYSVSREKKESFPLTVTSAQKNPTAFYLCASSIDEPTQPQGKVYNEQFFGPGTRLTVL.

This rearrangement joins TRBV5-1 to TRBJ2-5; 7 bases are shared with TRBD1. With 4 bases clipped from V and 5 bases from J, the junction kept 5 bases outside the gene matches. The CDR3 consists of 13 residues. Germline V CDR1 and CDR2: SGHRS, YFSETQ. The CDR3 here is CASSVGGRETQYF. The CDR3 nucleotides read TGCGCCAGCAGCGTAGGGGGCCGGGAGACCCAGTACTTC.

The CDR3 region is CASSLDPGRGETQYF. CDR3 DNA sequence: TGTGCCAGCAGCTTAGATCCCGGCAGGGGGGAGACCCAGTACTTC. The chain uses TRBV11-2 and TRBJ2-5; 7 positions agree with TRBD1. Germline CDR1 is SGHAT and CDR2 is FQNNGV. The CDR3 is 15 amino acids. Trimming cost V 0 bases and J 5 bases; bases outside gene matches: 6.

This chain links TRBV5-4 with TRBJ2-7; 9 bases agree with TRBD1. Trimming took 4 bases from V and 0 from J; bases not matched to a gene: 5. The CDR3 spans 15 residues. CDR1 and CDR2 from the germline V gene are SGHNT and YYREEE (reference sequence). The CDR3 reads CASSLGQGSSYEQYF. DNA of the CDR3: TGTGCCAGCAGCCTCGGACAGGGGAGCTCCTACGAGCAGTACTTC.

The chain recombines TRBV10-3 with TRBJ1-1, with a tentative D call TRBD1 (6 bases). The V end was cut by 7 bases, the J end by 1 base, with 10 bases between. The CDR3 spans 13 residues. Germline V CDR1 and CDR2: ENHRY, SYGVKD. Here the CDR3 DNA reads TGTGCCATCAAAACAGGGTGGAACACTGAAGCTTTCTTT. It encodes CAIKTGWNTEAFF.

The chain uses TRBV30 and TRBJ1-4; TRBD1 matches 9 bases. This CDR3 spans 14 amino acids. Germline CDR1 reads GTSNPN; CDR2 reads SVGIG (reference sequence). After removal of 3 bases from V and 8 bases from J, the junction contained 7 bases not matched to a gene. The CDR3 nucleotides are TGTGCCTGGAGCCTGACAGGGGGACGGGAAAAACTGTTTTTT. It specifies CAWSLTGGREKLFF.